This T cell receptor beta chain is drawn from a study of identical twins. Findings and caveats of the study: Within cord blood, abundant beta clonotypes carried fewer insertions, but memory repertoires showed no such trend. Out-of-frame alpha sequences shared by twins were enriched for low generation probability.

V lost 4 bases and J lost 7, with 23 bases in between. Germline V lookup: CDR1 MDHEN, CDR2 SYDVKM. The CDR3 has 18 residues. Of note for this clonotype: Its antigen remains unidentified.

A universal primer site was added by template switching, and unique molecular identifiers were carried by the cDNA. TCRdb analysed the 5' RACE reads with MiXCR anew, one entry per CDR3 protein. The sample consists of some 1,600,000 distinct CDR3 sequences, about 32% of them appearing once. The receptor comes from a newborn girl in good health. V usage is TRBV28 and J usage is TRBJ1-6; tentative D call: TRBD1 (6 bases). What was sequenced was cord blood. This CDR3 is CASSSRRQADSKNSPLHF. The CDR3 DNA sequence: TGTGCCAGCAGTTCGCGACGACAGGCCGATTCTAAAAATTCACCCCTCCACTTT.